A selection of T cell receptor beta chains follows, all from one sample in a study of cytomegalovirus exposure and HLA in healthy donors. Measured with immunoSEQ multiplex PCR; TCRdb has only the in-frame clones, and not every one. The profile shows 100,000 to 150,000 clones, roughly 90% of them singletons. Sequencing used PBMCs. These receptor sequences come from a man aged 25 to 45 in good health and CMV-seronegative. The CDR3 runs from the conserved cysteine through the conserved F or W. The D gene is left open where the match is weak. Expanded clones get a size class; other rows say once, few or many, or leave the size out.

clone size: NA; D gene: TRBD1; J gene: TRBJ2-7; V gene: TRBV4-1; CDR3 DNA: TGCGCCAGCAGCCAAGATCTGTTAGGAACAGGGGCTACCTACGAGCAGTACTTC; CDR3 protein: CASSQDLLGTGATYEQYF
clone size: NA; D gene: TRBD1; J gene: TRBJ2-1; V gene: TRBV18; CDR3 DNA: TGTGCCAGCTCACCAGGGACAGGGGCCTACAATGAGCAGTTCTTC; CDR3 protein: CASSPGTGAYNEQFF
clone size: NA; D gene: NA; J gene: TRBJ2-5; V gene: TRBV7-9; CDR3 DNA: TGTGCCAGCAGCCCGGAGAGCGAGACCCAGTACTTC; CDR3 protein: CASSPESETQYF
clone size: NA; D gene: TRBD1; J gene: TRBJ1-5; V gene: TRBV19; CDR3 DNA: TGTGCCAGTACCCCGGACAGGGAAACTCAGCCCCAGCATTTT; CDR3 protein: CASTPDRETQPQHF
clone size: NA; D gene: NA; J gene: TRBJ1-2; V gene: TRBV27; CDR3 DNA: TGTGCCAGCAGTCTCGGGTCAATACCAACTTATGGCTACACCTTC; CDR3 protein: CASSLGSIPTYGYTF
clone size: NA; D gene: NA; J gene: TRBJ2-1; V gene: TRBV6-5; CDR3 DNA: TGTGCCAGCAGTTACTCGGGGGCCCGAAATGAGCAGTTCTTC; CDR3 protein: CASSYSGARNEQFF
clone size: once; D gene: NA; J gene: TRBJ1-1; V gene: TRBV28; CDR3 DNA: TGTGCCAGCAGTGGACGGGGGAACACTGAAGCTTTCTTT; CDR3 protein: CASSGRGNTEAFF
clone size: NA; D gene: NA; J gene: TRBJ2-1; V gene: TRBV2; CDR3 DNA: TGTGCCAGCAGCCTCACGGATGAGCAGTTCTTC; CDR3 protein: CASSLTDEQFF
clone size: NA; D gene: TRBD1; J gene: TRBJ1-5; V gene: TRBV2; CDR3 DNA: TGTGCCAGCAGTGAGGACAGGGCGATTGGCAATCAGCCCCAGCATTTT; CDR3 protein: CASSEDRAIGNQPQHF
clone size: NA; D gene: TRBD2; J gene: TRBJ2-3; V gene: TRBV2; CDR3 DNA: TGTGCGGCGCAGGGACTAGGGACAGATACGCAGTATTTT; CDR3 protein: CAAQGLGTDTQYF
clone size: NA; D gene: NA; J gene: TRBJ1-2; V gene: TRBV5-1; CDR3 DNA: TGCGCCAGCAGCTTGGGACAGGTCGAAAACTATGGCTACACCTTC; CDR3 protein: CASSLGQVENYGYTF
clone size: NA; D gene: TRBD1; J gene: TRBJ1-2; V gene: TRBV18; CDR3 DNA: TGTGCCAGCTCACCGGGACAGGGGAACTATGGCTACACCTTC; CDR3 protein: CASSPGQGNYGYTF
clone size: NA; D gene: NA; J gene: TRBJ2-7; V gene: TRBV7-2; CDR3 DNA: TGTGCCAGCAGCTTATTGACGGGGGGCGACTACGAGCAGTACTTC; CDR3 protein: CASSLLTGGDYEQYF
clone size: NA; D gene: TRBD1; J gene: TRBJ2-5; V gene: TRBV5-5; CDR3 DNA: TGTGCCAGCAGCCGACAGGGAAATGAGAAGACCCAGTACTTC; CDR3 protein: CASSRQGNEKTQYF
clone size: NA; D gene: NA; J gene: TRBJ2-2; V gene: TRBV6-1; CDR3 DNA: TGTGCCAGCCTCTGGACAGAGCTGTACACCGGGGAGCTGTTTTTT; CDR3 protein: CASLWTELYTGELFF
clone size: NA; D gene: TRBD1; J gene: TRBJ1-1; V gene: TRBV7-3; CDR3 DNA: TGTGCCAGCAGATTAAACGGGGACAGTGAAGCTTTCTTT; CDR3 protein: CASRLNGDSEAFF
clone size: NA; D gene: NA; J gene: TRBJ2-1; V gene: TRBV5-6; CDR3 DNA: TGTGCCAGCACCTGGGGGCGGACGGAGGCCAATGAGCAGTTCTTC; CDR3 protein: CASTWGRTEANEQFF
clone size: NA; D gene: TRBD1; J gene: TRBJ1-4; V gene: TRBV9; CDR3 DNA: TGTGCCAGCAGCGTAGGACAGCCAGGGGGTGAAAAACTGTTTTTT; CDR3 protein: CASSVGQPGGEKLFF
clone size: NA; D gene: NA; J gene: TRBJ2-4; V gene: TRBV2; CDR3 DNA: TGTGCCAGCAGTGATTGGACTACTCGCATTCAGTACTTC; CDR3 protein: CASSDWTTRIQYF
clone size: NA; D gene: TRBD1; J gene: TRBJ1-2; V gene: TRBV27; CDR3 DNA: TGTGCCAGCAGTTTAGACGGACAGGGGCTTCACTATGGCTACACCTTC; CDR3 protein: CASSLDGQGLHYGYTF
clone size: NA; D gene: NA; J gene: TRBJ2-7; V gene: TRBV20-1; CDR3 DNA: TGCAGTGCTAGAGCCGGGGACGAGCAGTACTTC; CDR3 protein: CSARAGDEQYF
clone size: NA; D gene: TRBD2; J gene: TRBJ2-7; V gene: TRBV27; CDR3 DNA: TGTGCCAGCAGTTTAAGACTAGCGGGGAACGAGCAGTACTTC; CDR3 protein: CASSLRLAGNEQYF
clone size: NA; D gene: NA; J gene: TRBJ1-6; V gene: TRBV5-4; CDR3 DNA: TGTGCCAGCAGCTCGGCCGGGACACCTTTCAATTCACCCCTCCACTTT; CDR3 protein: CASSSAGTPFNSPLHF
clone size: once; D gene: NA; J gene: TRBJ1-6; V gene: TRBV7-9; CDR3 DNA: TGTGCCAGCAGCTTTTCTCAGTCTTTGGCCCTCCACTTT; CDR3 protein: CASSFSQSLALHF
clone size: NA; D gene: TRBD1; J gene: TRBJ1-6; V gene: TRBV2; CDR3 DNA: TGTGCCCGAGGAGAGGGACAGAAAAATTCACCCCTCCACTTT; CDR3 protein: CARGEGQKNSPLHF
clone size: NA; D gene: NA; J gene: TRBJ2-7; V gene: TRBV10-1; CDR3 DNA: TGCGCCAGCGAGGGGGACTCCTACGAGCAGTACTTC; CDR3 protein: CASEGDSYEQYF
clone size: NA; D gene: NA; J gene: TRBJ2-2; V gene: TRBV6-1; CDR3 DNA: TGTGCCAGCAGACGACAGAGTAACACCGGGGAGCTGTTTTTT; CDR3 protein: CASRRQSNTGELFF
clone size: once; D gene: NA; J gene: TRBJ1-1; V gene: TRBV27; CDR3 DNA: TGTGCCAGCAGTACTCATAGCACTGAAGCTTTCTTT; CDR3 protein: CASSTHSTEAFF
clone size: NA; D gene: TRBD1; J gene: TRBJ1-2; V gene: TRBV2; CDR3 DNA: TGTGCCAGCAGTGACCAGACAGGGACTCTTATTGGCTACACCTTC; CDR3 protein: CASSDQTGTLIGYTF
clone size: NA; D gene: NA; J gene: TRBJ2-3; V gene: TRBV10-3; CDR3 DNA: TGTGCCATCAGTGGACAGGTTGCGGGCACAGATACGCAGTATTTT; CDR3 protein: CAISGQVAGTDTQYF
clone size: once; D gene: NA; J gene: TRBJ2-1; V gene: TRBV11-3; CDR3 DNA: TGTGCCAGCAGCTCCGCGGGCAGGAATGAGCAGTTCTTC; CDR3 protein: CASSSAGRNEQFF
clone size: NA; D gene: TRBD2; J gene: TRBJ2-7; V gene: TRBV28; CDR3 DNA: TGTGCCAGCAGTACCCCCAGCGGGGGGGACTACGAGCAGTACTTC; CDR3 protein: CASSTPSGGDYEQYF
clone size: NA; D gene: NA; J gene: TRBJ2-5; V gene: TRBV5-1; CDR3 DNA: TGCGCCAGCAGCTTTAGTCCACTGGAGACCCAGTACTTC; CDR3 protein: CASSFSPLETQYF
clone size: NA; D gene: NA; J gene: TRBJ1-5; V gene: TRBV18; CDR3 DNA: TGTGCCAGCTCACCGACAAGGGGTGATCAGCCCCAGCATTTT; CDR3 protein: CASSPTRGDQPQHF
clone size: NA; D gene: NA; J gene: TRBJ1-1; V gene: TRBV5-1; CDR3 DNA: TGCGCCAGCACCCACGGGGATCTGAACACTGAAGCTTTCTTT; CDR3 protein: CASTHGDLNTEAFF
clone size: NA; D gene: NA; J gene: TRBJ2-1; V gene: TRBV18; CDR3 DNA: TGTGCCAGCTCACCACCAGGGGTCAGAAACAATGAGCAGTTCTTC; CDR3 protein: CASSPPGVRNNEQFF
clone size: NA; D gene: NA; J gene: TRBJ2-7; V gene: TRBV5-4; CDR3 DNA: TGTGCCAGCAGCTTAGGGATTTCAGGGAACGAGCAGTACTTC; CDR3 protein: CASSLGISGNEQYF
clone size: NA; D gene: TRBD1; J gene: TRBJ1-2; V gene: TRBV13; CDR3 DNA: TGTGCCAGCAGCATCGGGACAGGCCGCTATGGCTACACCTTC; CDR3 protein: CASSIGTGRYGYTF
clone size: NA; D gene: NA; J gene: TRBJ1-1; V gene: TRBV6-1; CDR3 DNA: TGTGCCAGCAGAGGGGTCACTGAAGCTTTCTTT; CDR3 protein: CASRGVTEAFF
clone size: NA; D gene: NA; J gene: TRBJ1-1; V gene: TRBV6-5; CDR3 DNA: TGTGCCAGCAGAGGCCGGCGCGGGAACACTGAAGCTTTCTTT; CDR3 protein: CASRGRRGNTEAFF
clone size: NA; D gene: NA; J gene: TRBJ2-1; V gene: TRBV14; CDR3 DNA: TGTGCCAGCAGCCATGGGCGCAGGTCTGAGCAGTTCTTC; CDR3 protein: CASSHGRRSEQFF
clone size: NA; D gene: NA; J gene: TRBJ1-1; V gene: TRBV5-4; CDR3 DNA: TGTGCCAGCAGCTGGGGAGGGCCGACCATGAACACTGAAGCTTTCTTT; CDR3 protein: CASSWGGPTMNTEAFF
clone size: NA; D gene: NA; J gene: TRBJ2-1; V gene: TRBV19; CDR3 DNA: TGTGCCAGTAGTATCTGGGGCGCCTACCACAATGAGCAGTTCTTC; CDR3 protein: CASSIWGAYHNEQFF
clone size: NA; D gene: NA; J gene: TRBJ1-4; V gene: TRBV10-3; CDR3 DNA: TGTGCCATCAGTGAGTCGGGGGCGACTAATGAAAAACTGTTTTTT; CDR3 protein: CAISESGATNEKLFF
clone size: NA; D gene: TRBD2; J gene: TRBJ2-5; V gene: TRBV7-3; CDR3 DNA: TGTGCCAGCAGCGCCGACGGGGGGAAGCGAGAGACCCAGTACTTC; CDR3 protein: CASSADGGKRETQYF
clone size: NA; D gene: NA; J gene: TRBJ2-7; V gene: TRBV11-2; CDR3 DNA: TGTGCCAGCAGCTTTTACGGAGGATGGGACTACGAGCAGTACTTC; CDR3 protein: CASSFYGGWDYEQYF
clone size: NA; D gene: NA; J gene: TRBJ2-5; V gene: TRBV5-1; CDR3 DNA: TGCGCCAGCAGCTCCCAGGGGCAAGAGACCCAGTACTTC; CDR3 protein: CASSSQGQETQYF
clone size: few; D gene: NA; J gene: TRBJ1-6; V gene: TRBV6-5; CDR3 DNA: TGTGCCAGCAGTAAGACAGTCACGAATTCACCCCTCCACTTT; CDR3 protein: CASSKTVTNSPLHF
clone size: NA; D gene: NA; J gene: TRBJ1-4; V gene: TRBV6-1; CDR3 DNA: TGTGCCAGCAGTGAACATCTACGGAAACTGTTTTTT; CDR3 protein: CASSEHLRKLFF
clone size: NA; D gene: TRBD1; J gene: TRBJ2-1; V gene: TRBV7-9; CDR3 DNA: TGTGCCAGCAGCTTCGGGACAGGGGTCAATGAGCAGTTCTTC; CDR3 protein: CASSFGTGVNEQFF
clone size: NA; D gene: NA; J gene: TRBJ1-2; V gene: TRBV10-3; CDR3 DNA: TGTGCCATCAGTGACGTGACAAGAGACTATGGCTACACCTTC; CDR3 protein: CAISDVTRDYGYTF
clone size: NA; D gene: NA; J gene: TRBJ2-7; V gene: TRBV13; CDR3 DNA: TGTGCCAGCAGCTTACGACAGAGGCACGAGCAGTACTTC; CDR3 protein: CASSLRQRHEQYF
clone size: NA; D gene: TRBD1; J gene: TRBJ1-2; V gene: TRBV28; CDR3 DNA: TGTGCCAGCAGGACCGGGACAGGGGTCCGCTATGGCTACACCTTC; CDR3 protein: CASRTGTGVRYGYTF
clone size: NA; D gene: TRBD1; J gene: TRBJ2-7; V gene: TRBV4-1; CDR3 DNA: TGCGCCAGCAGCCATCGAACCGGGACAGCCTCGGAGCAGTACTTC; CDR3 protein: CASSHRTGTASEQYF